This T cell receptor beta chain was documented in a study of cytomegalovirus exposure and HLA in healthy donors. General study results and limits: Accurate predictions that matched the HLA-A and HLA-B alleles of most subjects were reportedly made from TCR beta sequences. Across donors, presence/absence analyses took sequencing depth to be roughly uniform. In a later analysis, V- and J-gene trimming of beta chains associated with a DCLRE1C missense variant, replicated independently. Cytomegalovirus association was assigned to some 160 TCR beta chains.

With respect to this clone: What it binds is not known.

The germline CDR1 and CDR2 sequences are SGHNT and YYREEE (reference sequence). Deletions cut 2 bases from V and 6 bases from J, with 8 bases between. There are 13 residues in the CDR3. The PCR was carried out with 60 Vbeta primers and 13 Jbeta primers. This table comes from immunoSEQ multiplex PCR, and its TCRdb copy is limited to in-frame clones, with some not included. Here the sample spans 100,000 or so clones, less than 75% being singletons. The TCR sequence derives from a man in his forties or fifties in good health and CMV-seropositive. The sample comprised PBMCs. The V gene is TRBV5-4, the J gene TRBJ2-2; no definite D call. CDR3: CASSFSTAGELFF. DNA for the CDR3: TGTGCCAGCAGCTTTAGTACTGCCGGGGAGCTGTTTTTT.